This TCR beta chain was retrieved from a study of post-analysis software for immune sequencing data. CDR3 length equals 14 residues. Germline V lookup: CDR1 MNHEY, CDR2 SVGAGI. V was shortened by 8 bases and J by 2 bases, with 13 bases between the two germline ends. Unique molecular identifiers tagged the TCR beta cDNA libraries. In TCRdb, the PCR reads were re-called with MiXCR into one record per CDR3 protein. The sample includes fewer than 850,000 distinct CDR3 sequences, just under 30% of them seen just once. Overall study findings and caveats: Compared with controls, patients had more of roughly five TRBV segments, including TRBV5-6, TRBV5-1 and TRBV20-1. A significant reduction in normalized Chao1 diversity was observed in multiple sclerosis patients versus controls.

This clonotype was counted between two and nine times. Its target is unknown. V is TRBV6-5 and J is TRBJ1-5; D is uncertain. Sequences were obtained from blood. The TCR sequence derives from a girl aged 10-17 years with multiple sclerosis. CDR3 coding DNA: TGTGCCAGCCAGTCTAGAGCAGGCAATCAGCCCCAGCATTTT. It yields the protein CASQSRAGNQPQHF.